This T cell receptor (beta chain) emerged from a study of T-cell reconstitution after alpha-beta-depleted transplantation in children. Preparation of the TCRbeta library used unique molecular identifiers. Each CDR3 protein gets one entry after TCRdb re-called the PCR reads with MiXCR. This table has about 980,000 distinct CDR3 sequences, under 30% appearing once. CDR1 SGHAT and CDR2 FQNNGV come from the germline V gene. The CDR3 is 15 amino acids. Between the trimmed V and J ends, which lost 5 bases and 3 bases, there was a span of 17 bases. This chain joins TRBV11-2 and TRBJ2-7; D is unclear. The clonotype originates from a boy under three years old who had a stem cell transplant for SCID, so the T cells may come from the graft donor. Sequences were derived from PBMCs, mostly from graft donor cells, sampled 360 days after TCRalphabeta/CD19-depleted stem cell transplant. The CDR3 reads CASSPTRSPLYEQYF. The CDR3 nucleotides are TGTGCCAGCAGCCCTACGAGATCCCCCCTCTACGAGCAGTACTTC.